This T cell receptor beta chain was sequenced during a study of T cell changes during pregnancy in multiple sclerosis (dated 2019 in TCRdb). Some background on the complete study: Changes in the T cell repertoire over the course of pregnancy were examined in this study in women with multiple sclerosis.

Libraries were constructed by the immunoSEQ multiplex PCR assay. The immuneACCESS repertoire file appears here via TCRdb, limited to in-frame rearrangements. These files lack a portion of the clones; in checked studies, under half of the deficit traces to unresolved V genes, and the cause of the others is not known. The sample table holds tens of thousands of clones, of which 93% were seen once. The ten top clones hold roughly 0.33% of the sample. Concerning this clone: Its binding antigen is unknown. The input lacks base qualities; no much larger clone sits a single base away.

V has 4 bases trimmed and J has 3 bases trimmed; junction bases matching no gene number 9. Taken from the germline V gene (reference sequence), the CDR1 and CDR2 loops are GTSNPN and SVGIG. The CDR3 measures 15 amino acids from cysteine to phenylalanine. The retained sequence is limited to the CDR3, 45 bases, with the frame set at the first base. Recombination joined TRBV30 with TRBJ1-1, with 9 bases matching TRBD1. The sequenced sample was CD4+ T cells from peripheral blood mononuclear cells, obtained before pregnancy. This TCR was sampled from a female donor with multiple sclerosis, enrolled in a pregnancy study. CDR3 loop: CAWTSPGQGYTEAFF. The nucleotides read TGTGCCTGGACTTCGCCGGGACAGGGTTACACTGAAGCTTTCTTT.